Shown below are 12 T cell receptor beta chains from a single sample sequenced in a study of shared clonotypes between healthy human individuals (dated by TCRdb to the early 2020s). Library preparation employed the immunoSEQ multiplex PCR assay. As stored in TCRdb, this immuneACCESS dataset retains in-frame rearrangements with V and J assigned. A fraction of the clones does not appear; measured against another copy, unresolved V genes explain less than half of the discrepancy, and the remainder lacks a known reason. The sample includes around 480,000 clones, with around 79% observed a single time. The ten largest account for approximately 12% of the sample. Sequenced sample: PBMCs. The receptors here all came from a woman aged 40 to 49 in good health. Some clones in this sample may be carry-over from other donors' samples.

The chain joins TRBV6-1 to TRBJ2-7; no definite D call. V lost 1 base, J lost 1 base, and 8 bases lay in between. This CDR3 spans 14 amino acids. Germline-derived CDR1 and CDR2 are MNHNS and SASEGT. The CDR3 spells CASSEGGSSYEQYF. The CDR3, as DNA: TGTGCCAGCAGTGAAGGTGGCTCTTCCTACGAGCAGTACTTC.

This chain links TRBV28 with TRBJ2-7, with 11 nucleotides matching TRBD2. Unmatched junction bases numbered 15, after V lost 6 bases and J lost 2 bases. This CDR3 comprises 18 residues. Germline values: CDR1 MDHEN, CDR2 SYDVKM. The CDR3, as DNA: TGTGCCAGCAGCCCTTATGGCCTTGGGACTAGCGGAACCTACGAGCAGTACTTC. As protein: CASSPYGLGTSGTYEQYF.

J is TRBJ1-3 and V is TRBV5-4, with 7 nucleotides matching TRBD1. The ends lost 2 bases at V and 4 bases at J; junction bases unmatched: 6. Germline loops: CDR1 SGHNT, CDR2 YYREEE (reference sequence). The CDR3 length is 15 residues. This CDR3 is CASSLQGIAGNTIYF. As DNA, the CDR3 is TGTGCCAGCAGCTTACAGGGGATCGCCGGAAACACCATATATTTT.

The chain combines TRBV28 with TRBJ1-3; tentatively, D is TRBD1 (6 bases). The length of the CDR3 is 14 residues. Trimming took off 6 bases at V and 4 bases at J, with 13 bases between the two ends. The V gene's germline CDR1 is MDHEN and CDR2 SYDVKM. CDR3 residues: CASSPTGRGNTIYF. The CDR3 nucleotides read TGTGCCAGCAGCCCAACAGGGAGAGGAAACACCATATATTTT.

This sequence joins TRBV11-3 and TRBJ2-1; perhaps TRBD2 as D (5 bases). V shed 2 bases and J shed 9 bases, with 17 bases lying between them. CDR1 is SGHNT and CDR2 is YENEEA in the germline V gene. CDR3 length equals 15 residues. CDR3 DNA: TGTGCCAGCAGCTTATCCCTAGGAAGGCTAGCTGAGCAGTTCTTC. It specifies CASSLSLGRLAEQFF.

Comment on this clone: At one of its ends the junction is not consistent with the germline gene, which may arise from a read error. The chain is built from TRBV6-6 and TRBJ2-5; a possible D gene is TRBD1 (5 bases). CDR3 length: 13 amino acids. CDR1 MNHNY and CDR2 SVGAGI come from the germline V gene (reference sequence). The CDR3 sequence is CAISQDTSGTQYF. The CDR3 DNA is TGTGCCATCAGTCAGGACACCTCAGGCACCCAGTACTTC.

The rearrangement joins TRBV18 to TRBJ2-2, with D possibly being TRBD1 (5 bases). This CDR3 contains 14 residues. Germline V CDR1 and CDR2: KGHSH, LQKENI. Trimming cost V 5 bases and J 2 bases, with 9 bases left between them. The CDR3 bases are TGTGCCAGCTCAACTGACAGAAACACCGGGGAGCTGTTTTTT. Protein sequence: CASSTDRNTGELFF.

This clone has more than one count but fewer than ten. The chain is built from TRBV6-5 and TRBJ2-1; D might be TRBD2 (6 bases). The germline gives CDR1 MNHEY, CDR2 SVGAGI. The V and J ends lost 2 bases and 6 bases respectively, with 14 bases between them. This CDR3 is built from 15 residues. The CDR3 spells CASSYAPGGTNEQFF. The DNA of the CDR3 is TGTGCCAGCAGTTACGCTCCCGGAGGGACCAATGAGCAGTTCTTC.

CDR3 region: CASSPIRRGSDTEAFF. In DNA form, the CDR3 reads TGTGCCAGCTCACCAATTCGTCGGGGAAGCGACACTGAAGCTTTCTTT. The chain uses TRBV18 and TRBJ1-1; D gene ambiguous. Trimming pared 2 bases from V and 3 bases from J, leaving 16 bases between. The CDR3 extends over 16 amino acids. The germline V gene encodes CDR1 KGHSH and CDR2 LQKENI.

The gene calls are TRBV6-4 and TRBJ2-3; TRBD2 might be the D (6 bases). The CDR3 contains 17 residues. Looked up from germline, CDR1 is MRHNA and CDR2 is SNTAGT. V lost 2 bases to trimming and J lost 1 base, with 16 bases between them. CDR3 sequence: CASSDGPEGGGTDTQYF. CDR3 in DNA: TGTGCCAGCAGTGACGGACCCGAGGGCGGGGGCACAGATACGCAGTATTTT.

CDR3 coding DNA: TGTGCCAGCACCCATGGGGATACGCAGTATTTT. Protein sequence: CASTHGDTQYF. This rearrangement joins TRBV27 to TRBJ2-3; D gene ambiguous. The V gene lost 7 bases and the J gene lost 6 bases, with 8 bases spanning the gap. Germline CDR1 MNHEY, CDR2 SMNVEV (reference sequence). The CDR3 totals 11 residues.

The chain is built from TRBV9 and TRBJ2-7; TRBD2 agrees at 8 bases. The CDR3 loop spans 14 amino acids. Germline V gene data show CDR1 as SGDLS and CDR2 as YYNGEE. V shed 2 bases and J 2 bases; nucleotides not matched to a gene: 3. The DNA of the CDR3 is TGTGCCAGCAGCGTTAGCGGGACTGCCTACGAGCAGTACTTC. Encoded protein: CASSVSGTAYEQYF.